A selection of T cell receptor beta chains follows, all from one sample in a study of blood T cells in healthy people across ages. Using its own MiXCR run on the 5' RACE reads, TCRdb lists one record per CDR3 protein. The repertoire includes 600,000 to 850,000 distinct CDR3 sequences, around 25% of them detected once, and 8% to 10% sits in the top ten. A further study also used this sample, focusing on T cells of mothers and their children.

The sample was blood. These receptors all stem from a boy aged 10-17 years in good health. CDR3s include the opening cysteine and the closing phenylalanine or tryptophan. A D gene is named only where the DNA matches it firmly. Part of the rows lack a size; the others show once, few, many or a class for expanded clones.

J	size	D	V	CDR3	DNA
TRBJ2-7	NA	NA	TRBV7-8	CASSLDRVPSTGDYEQYF	TGTGCCAGCAGCTTAGATCGGGTGCCCTCCACTGGCGACTACGAGCAGTACTTC
TRBJ2-1	NA	TRBD2	TRBV20-1	CSARDGGGDNEQFF	TGCAGTGCTAGAGATGGCGGGGGGGACAATGAGCAGTTCTTC
TRBJ2-7	NA	TRBD2	TRBV28	CATGTSGTYEQYF	TGTGCCACCGGGACTAGCGGTACCTACGAGCAGTACTTC
TRBJ1-5	NA	NA	TRBV7-2	CASSSGAANQPQHF	TGTGCCAGCAGCTCAGGGGCCGCGAATCAGCCCCAGCATTTT
TRBJ1-3	NA	TRBD1	TRBV5-1	CASSLALTGSPGNTIYF	TGCGCCAGCAGCTTGGCCCTGACAGGGTCCCCTGGAAACACCATATATTTT
TRBJ2-1	few	TRBD2	TRBV12-3/TRBV12-4	CASSKMGGGINEQFF	TGTGCCAGCAGTAAGATGGGGGGGGGAATCAATGAGCAGTTCTTC
TRBJ2-7	NA	TRBD2	TRBV6-2/TRBV6-3	CASSQFSGRAGEQYF	TGTGCCAGCAGTCAATTTAGCGGGAGGGCCGGCGAGCAGTACTTC
TRBJ1-1	NA	NA	TRBV28	CASSLYESGTEAFF	TGTGCCAGCAGTTTGTACGAATCGGGCACTGAAGCTTTCTTT
TRBJ2-3	NA	NA	TRBV29-1	CSVAPTGSTDTQYF	TGCAGCGTTGCCCCGACAGGTAGCACAGATACGCAGTATTTT
TRBJ1-6	few	TRBD1	TRBV7-2	CASSLDPGQYNSPLHF	TGTGCCAGCAGCTTAGACCCGGGACAGTATAATTCACCCCTCCACTTT
TRBJ1-1	few	NA	TRBV27	CASSLKGANTEAFF	TGTGCCAGCAGTTTGAAGGGCGCAAACACTGAAGCTTTCTTT
TRBJ1-5	few	TRBD1	TRBV2	CASTGDRETQPQHF	TGTGCCAGCACAGGGGACAGGGAGACCCAGCCCCAGCATTTT
TRBJ2-6	NA	NA	TRBV5-6	CASSSRVSGANVLTF	TGTGCCAGCAGCTCGAGGGTGTCTGGGGCCAACGTCCTGACTTTC
TRBJ2-7	few	NA	TRBV29-1	CSVRDGPYEQYF	TGCAGCGTCCGGGACGGCCCTTACGAGCAGTACTTC
TRBJ2-5	few	TRBD1	TRBV4-1	CASSQFPGQEETQYF	TGCGCCAGCAGCCAATTTCCGGGACAGGAAGAGACCCAGTACTTC
TRBJ1-1	NA	TRBD1	TRBV6-4	CASRLEAGGRDTEVFF	TGTGCCAGCAGACTGGAGGCAGGGGGTCGCGACACTGAAGTTTTCTTT
TRBJ2-4	NA	NA	TRBV7-2	CASSPDRAGGGAKNIQYF	TGTGCCAGCAGCCCCGACAGGGCGGGGGGCGGGGCCAAAAACATTCAGTACTTC
TRBJ2-5	NA	NA	TRBV5-1	CTSSLEYLASETQYF	TGCACCAGCAGCTTGGAATACTTAGCGAGTGAGACCCAGTACTTC
TRBJ2-1	NA	TRBD2	TRBV29-1	CSVEGIAGDTDEQFF	TGCAGCGTTGAAGGAATAGCGGGAGATACGGATGAGCAGTTCTTC
TRBJ2-7	NA	NA	TRBV5-1	CASSYAVGAYEQYF	TGCGCCAGCAGTTACGCCGTGGGGGCCTACGAGCAGTACTTC
TRBJ2-2	NA	NA	TRBV29-1	CSVEPANTGELFF	TGCAGCGTTGAACCGGCGAACACCGGGGAGCTGTTTTTT
TRBJ2-5	NA	NA	TRBV28	CASSMDSKQETQYF	TGTGCCAGCAGCATGGACAGTAAACAAGAGACCCAGTACTTC
TRBJ2-7	few	TRBD2	TRBV5-5	CASSARLAGFSYEQYF	TGTGCCAGCAGCGCGAGACTAGCGGGTTTTTCCTACGAGCAGTACTTC
TRBJ1-1	NA	NA	TRBV3-1	CASSLGRNLMNTEAFF	TGTGCCAGCAGCCTGGGACGGAACCTGATGAACACTGAAGCTTTCTTT
TRBJ1-4	NA	TRBD1	TRBV20-1	CSAEWTGRNEKLFF	TGCAGTGCCGAATGGACAGGACGAAATGAAAAACTGTTTTTT
TRBJ2-4	few	NA	TRBV2	CASSESQTSRNIQYF	TGTGCCAGCAGTGAATCACAAACCTCCAGGAACATTCAGTACTTC
TRBJ2-5	few	NA	TRBV27	CASSFNRDGPETQYF	TGTGCCAGCAGTTTCAACAGGGACGGGCCCGAGACCCAGTACTTC
TRBJ2-7	few	NA	TRBV21-1	CASPPGGRVYEQYF	TGTGCCAGCCCCCCGGGGGGCAGGGTCTACGAGCAGTACTTC
TRBJ1-5	few	NA	TRBV7-8	CASSSTKGRQPQHF	TGTGCCAGCAGCTCGACCAAGGGGCGGCAGCCCCAGCATTTT
TRBJ2-7	NA	NA	TRBV5-5	CASSLIFRDDEQYF	TGTGCCAGCAGCTTGATCTTCAGGGATGACGAGCAGTACTTC
TRBJ1-5	few	NA	TRBV9	CASSGGGTGNQPQHF	TGTGCCAGCAGCGGGGGGGGCACGGGGAATCAGCCCCAGCATTTT
TRBJ1-4	NA	NA	TRBV28	CASSTLFDRQATNEKLFF	TGTGCCAGCAGTACCCTATTCGACAGGCAGGCAACTAATGAAAAACTGTTTTTT
TRBJ2-7	few	NA	TRBV20-1	CSATGAGYEQYF	TGCAGTGCTACGGGGGCGGGCTACGAGCAGTACTTC
TRBJ1-2	few	NA	TRBV7-2	CASSLDLYGYTF	TGTGCCAGCAGCTTAGACCTCTATGGCTACACCTTC
TRBJ2-2	NA	NA	TRBV14	CASSQVLGAAAGELFF	TGTGCCAGCAGCCAAGTCCTGGGGGCAGCGGCCGGGGAGCTGTTTTTT
TRBJ1-5	NA	NA	TRBV9	CASSERKQGRQPQHF	TGTGCCAGCAGCGAGAGGAAACAGGGTAGACAGCCCCAGCATTTT
TRBJ1-6	NA	NA	TRBV19	CASSIGGTDNSPLHF	TGTGCCAGTAGTATTGGGGGCACGGACAATTCACCCCTCCACTTT
TRBJ2-3	many	NA	TRBV6-1	CASSEGTDTQYF	TGTGCCAGCAGTGAAGGCACAGATACGCAGTATTTT
TRBJ2-3	NA	TRBD2	TRBV28	CASSPTSGRSTGDTQYF	TGTGCCAGCAGTCCGACTAGCGGGAGGTCAACGGGAGATACGCAGTATTTT
TRBJ1-2	NA	TRBD1	TRBV29-1	CSVQPGQGDGYTF	TGCAGCGTTCAACCGGGACAGGGGGATGGCTACACCTTC
TRBJ2-1	few	NA	TRBV4-1	CASSQDLEGPYNEQFF	TGCGCCAGCAGCCAAGATTTGGAGGGCCCCTACAATGAGCAGTTCTTC
TRBJ2-5	NA	NA	TRBV24-1	CATREGGEETQYF	TGTGCCACCAGGGAGGGGGGAGAAGAGACCCAGTACTTC
TRBJ2-3	few	NA	TRBV9	CASSNTVGPAETDTQYF	TGTGCCAGCAGCAATACTGTAGGGCCAGCGGAAACAGATACGCAGTATTTT
TRBJ2-2	NA	NA	TRBV6-2/TRBV6-3	CASTRTASTGELFF	TGTGCCAGCACAAGGACAGCGAGCACCGGGGAGCTGTTTTTT
TRBJ2-5	few	TRBD2	TRBV28	CASSSSGSPETQYF	TGTGCCAGCAGTTCTAGCGGGAGCCCCGAGACCCAGTACTTC
TRBJ2-1	NA	NA	TRBV20-1	CSAREPGHGRDEQFF	TGCAGTGCTAGAGAACCGGGACACGGCAGGGATGAGCAGTTCTTC
TRBJ2-1	NA	NA	TRBV7-3	CASSSSRTTGNEQFF	TGTGCCAGCAGCTCCTCCCGGACTACCGGCAATGAGCAGTTCTTC
TRBJ1-6	NA	NA	TRBV28	CASSLLGGSPLHF	TGTGCCAGCAGTCTCCTTGGGGGGTCACCCCTCCACTTT
TRBJ2-5	NA	TRBD2	TRBV11-2	CASSLRLAGEGETQYF	TGTGCCAGCAGCTTAAGGCTAGCGGGAGAGGGAGAGACCCAGTACTTC
TRBJ2-1	few	NA	TRBV2	CASSRLGWSEQFF	TGTGCCAGCAGTCGTCTGGGGTGGAGTGAGCAGTTCTTC
TRBJ2-3	NA	NA	TRBV20-1	CSATRGDTQYF	TGCAGTGCTACTAGGGGAGATACGCAGTATTTT
TRBJ2-3	NA	NA	TRBV7-9	CASSPPLSTDTQYF	TGTGCCAGCAGCCCACCCCTAAGCACAGATACGCAGTATTTT
TRBJ2-7	NA	NA	TRBV27	CASGLGGTYEQYF	TGTGCCAGCGGTCTTGGGGGAACCTACGAGCAGTACTTC
TRBJ1-1	few	NA	TRBV10-3	CAISDLVQGAEAFF	TGTGCCATCAGTGACCTGGTGCAAGGCGCTGAAGCTTTCTTT
TRBJ2-1	NA	TRBD1	TRBV2	CASSEGTGDEQFF	TGTGCCAGCAGTGAAGGGACAGGGGATGAGCAGTTCTTC
TRBJ2-1	NA	NA	TRBV7-2	CASSSGHYNEQFF	TGTGCCAGCAGCTCGGGCCATTACAATGAGCAGTTCTTC
TRBJ2-7	NA	NA	TRBV7-8	CASSSFIGSYEQYF	TGTGCCAGCAGCTCCTTTATCGGGTCCTACGAGCAGTACTTC